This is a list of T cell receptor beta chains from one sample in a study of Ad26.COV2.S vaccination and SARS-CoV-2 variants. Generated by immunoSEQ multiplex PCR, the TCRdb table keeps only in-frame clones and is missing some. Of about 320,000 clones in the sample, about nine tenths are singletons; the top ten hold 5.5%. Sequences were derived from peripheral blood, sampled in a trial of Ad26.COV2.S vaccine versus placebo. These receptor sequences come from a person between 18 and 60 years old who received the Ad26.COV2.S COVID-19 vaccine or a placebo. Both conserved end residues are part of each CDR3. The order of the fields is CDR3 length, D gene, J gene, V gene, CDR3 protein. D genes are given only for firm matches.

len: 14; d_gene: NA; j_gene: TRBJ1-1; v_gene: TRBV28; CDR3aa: CASSSGGRSTEAFF
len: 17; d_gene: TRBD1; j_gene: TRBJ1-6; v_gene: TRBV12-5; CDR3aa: CASGLAPGQENNSPLHF
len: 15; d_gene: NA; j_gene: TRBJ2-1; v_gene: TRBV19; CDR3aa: CASSSVLGRADEQFF
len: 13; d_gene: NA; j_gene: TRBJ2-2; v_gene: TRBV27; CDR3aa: CASSLTNTGELFF
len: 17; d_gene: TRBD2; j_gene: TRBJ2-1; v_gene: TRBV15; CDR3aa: CATSRGTGTAGGNEQFF
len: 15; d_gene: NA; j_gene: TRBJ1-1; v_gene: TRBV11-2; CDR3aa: CASSLGAGPNTEAFF
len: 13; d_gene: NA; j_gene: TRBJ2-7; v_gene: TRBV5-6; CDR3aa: CASSFTSGYEQYF
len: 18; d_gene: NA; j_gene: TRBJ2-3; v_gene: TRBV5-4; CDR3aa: CASSLFRDTESLTDTQYF
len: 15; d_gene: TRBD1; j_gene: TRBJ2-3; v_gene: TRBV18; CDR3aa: CASSPDRGWTDTQYF
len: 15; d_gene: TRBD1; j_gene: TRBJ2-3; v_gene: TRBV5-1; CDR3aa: CASSWTGASTDTQYF
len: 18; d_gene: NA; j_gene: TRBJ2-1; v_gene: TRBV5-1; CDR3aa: CASSPMGQGPSSYNEQFF
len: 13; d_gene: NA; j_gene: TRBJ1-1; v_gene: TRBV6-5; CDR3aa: CASSPSENTEAFF
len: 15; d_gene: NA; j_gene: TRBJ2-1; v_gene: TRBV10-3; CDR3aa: CAISERAVAYNEQFF
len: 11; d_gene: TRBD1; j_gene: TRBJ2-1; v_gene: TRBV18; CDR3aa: CASSPDREQFF
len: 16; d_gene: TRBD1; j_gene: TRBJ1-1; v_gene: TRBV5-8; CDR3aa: CASSSGTGIMNTEAFF
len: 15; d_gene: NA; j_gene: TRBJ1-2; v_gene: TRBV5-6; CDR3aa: CASSLGVDANYGYTF
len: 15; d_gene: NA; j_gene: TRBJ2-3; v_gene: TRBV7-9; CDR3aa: CASSLVVGELNTQYF
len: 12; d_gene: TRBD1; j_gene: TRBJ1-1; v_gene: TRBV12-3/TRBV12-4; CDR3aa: CASDREGTEAFF
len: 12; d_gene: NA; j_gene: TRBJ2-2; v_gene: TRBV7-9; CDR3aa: CASSSRAGELFF
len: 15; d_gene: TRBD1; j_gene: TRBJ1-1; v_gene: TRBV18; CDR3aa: CASSLTARGGPEAFF
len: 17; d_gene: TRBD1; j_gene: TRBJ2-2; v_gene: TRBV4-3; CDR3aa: CASSQDEGTGRAGELFF
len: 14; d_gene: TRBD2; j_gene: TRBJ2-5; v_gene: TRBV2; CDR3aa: CASAGGLDVETQYF